A single TCR beta chain is shown here with its context. The antigen is undetermined. CDR1 and CDR2 from the germline V gene are SQVTM and ANQGSEA. CDR3 length equals 14 residues. V shed 4 bases and J shed 0 bases, with 9 bases lying between them. The RNA, roughly 0.5 to 1 ug, was put through reverse transcription using random hexamers. TCRdb reprocessed the immunoSEQ multiplex PCR reads via MiXCR and lists one record per CDR3 protein. The sample lists 65,000 to 100,000 distinct CDR3 sequences, around 96% occurring once. This specimen belongs to a study of CD8 T cells in Susac syndrome. General study points: Across the total CD8+ repertoires, some 15 Susac-specific public clones were found. The CD8+ TEMRA repertoires yielded five such clones. Clonal expansion was present among Susac CD8+ cells. This expansion reached its peak in TEMRA cells and in active patients.

Material for sequencing was CD8+ T cells from PBMCs. The V call is TRBV29-1, the J call TRBJ1-4; D call uncertain. The clonotype originates from a human donor with Susac syndrome. CDR3 amino acids: CSVGHPPTNEKLFF. The CDR3 nucleotides are TGCAGCGTTGGACATCCTCCAACTAATGAAAAACTGTTTTTT. The full variable domain, its missing parts supplied by reference TRBV29-1 and TRBJ1-4, is SAVISQKPSRDICQRGTSLTIQCQVDSQVTMMFWYRQQPGQSLTLIATANQGSEATYESGFVIDKFPISRPNLTFSTLTVSNMSPEDSSIYLCSVGHPPTNEKLFFGSGTQLSVL.